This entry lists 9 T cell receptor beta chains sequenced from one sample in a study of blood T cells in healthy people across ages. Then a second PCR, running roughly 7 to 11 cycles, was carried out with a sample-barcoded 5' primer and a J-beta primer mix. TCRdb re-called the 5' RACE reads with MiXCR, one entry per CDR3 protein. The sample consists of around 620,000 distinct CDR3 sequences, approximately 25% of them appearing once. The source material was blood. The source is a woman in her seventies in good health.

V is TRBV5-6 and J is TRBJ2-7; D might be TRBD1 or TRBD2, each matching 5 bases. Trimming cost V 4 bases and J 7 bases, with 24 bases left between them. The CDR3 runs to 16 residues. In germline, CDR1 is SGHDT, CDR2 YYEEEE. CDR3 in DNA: TGTGCCAGCAGCCATACCGGGACGGCGCTCGGAGGAGAGCAGTACTTC. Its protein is CASSHTGTALGGEQYF.

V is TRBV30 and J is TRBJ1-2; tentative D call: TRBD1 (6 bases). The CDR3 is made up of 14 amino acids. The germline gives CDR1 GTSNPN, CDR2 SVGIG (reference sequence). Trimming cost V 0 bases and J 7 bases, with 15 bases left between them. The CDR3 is CAWSVFRGAGGYTF. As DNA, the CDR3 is TGTGCCTGGAGTGTATTTCGGGGGGCCGGTGGCTACACCTTC.

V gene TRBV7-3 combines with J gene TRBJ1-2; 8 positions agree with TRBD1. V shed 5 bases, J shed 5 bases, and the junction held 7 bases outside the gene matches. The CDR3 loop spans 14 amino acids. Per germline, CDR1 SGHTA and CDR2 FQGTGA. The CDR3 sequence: CASSDYGQGYGYTF. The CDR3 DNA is TGTGCCAGCAGCGACTACGGACAGGGTTATGGCTACACCTTC.

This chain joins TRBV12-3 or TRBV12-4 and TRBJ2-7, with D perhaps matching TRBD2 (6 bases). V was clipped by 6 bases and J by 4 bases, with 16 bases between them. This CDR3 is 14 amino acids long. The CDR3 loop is CASRDRDGSYEQYF. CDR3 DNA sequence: TGTGCCAGCAGGGACCGGGACGGGAGTTACGAGCAGTACTTC.

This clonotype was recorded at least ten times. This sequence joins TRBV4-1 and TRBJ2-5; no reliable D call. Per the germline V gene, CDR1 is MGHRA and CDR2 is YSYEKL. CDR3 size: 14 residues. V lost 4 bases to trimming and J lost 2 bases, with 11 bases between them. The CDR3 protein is CASSPPSRQETQYF. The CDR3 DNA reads TGCGCCAGCAGCCCCCCCTCGCGGCAAGAGACCCAGTACTTC.

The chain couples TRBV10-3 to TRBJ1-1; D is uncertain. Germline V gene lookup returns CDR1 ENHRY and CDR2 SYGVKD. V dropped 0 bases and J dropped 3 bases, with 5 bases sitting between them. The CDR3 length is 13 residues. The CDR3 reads CAISESLHTEAFF. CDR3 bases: TGTGCCATCAGTGAGTCCCTGCACACTGAAGCTTTCTTT.

The CDR3 here is CASSLQQGPGVAFF. The CDR3 region has the DNA TGCGCCAGCAGCCTACAACAGGGCCCGGGCGTTGCTTTCTTT. This chain links TRBV4-3 with TRBJ1-1; perhaps TRBD1 as D (6 bases). The germline gives CDR1 LGHNA, CDR2 YSLEER. V lost 4 bases and J lost 11, with 20 bases in between. This CDR3 contains 14 residues.

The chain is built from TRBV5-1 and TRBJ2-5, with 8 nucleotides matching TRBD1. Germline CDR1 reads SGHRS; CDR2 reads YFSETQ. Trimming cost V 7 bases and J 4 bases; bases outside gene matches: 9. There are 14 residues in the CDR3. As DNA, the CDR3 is TGCGCCAGCTCCCCGGGACAGGCGATAGAGACCCAGTACTTC. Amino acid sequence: CASSPGQAIETQYF.

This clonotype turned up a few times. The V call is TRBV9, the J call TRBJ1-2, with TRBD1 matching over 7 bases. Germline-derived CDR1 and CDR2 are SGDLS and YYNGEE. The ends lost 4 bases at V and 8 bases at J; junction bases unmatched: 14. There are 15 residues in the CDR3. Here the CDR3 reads CASSPSPGGYWGYTF. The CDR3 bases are TGTGCCAGCAGCCCATCTCCAGGGGGGTATTGGGGCTACACCTTC.